Shown below are 30 T cell receptor beta chains from a single sample sequenced in a study. In TCRdb, the 5' RACE reads were re-called with MiXCR into one record per CDR3 protein. Among fewer than 65,000 distinct CDR3 sequences listed, nearly 30% were seen once. Sequencing input: tumor-infiltrating naive CD4+ T cells sorted from the breast tumor. Subset described: naive CD4+ T cells, CD4+CD45RA+CD25-. These receptors all stem from a female donor with breast cancer.

This clonotype was seen only a few times. A much larger clone sits a single nucleotide away, making a read error possible. The rearrangement links TRBV7-2 to TRBJ2-3; D tentatively fits TRBD1 or TRBD2 (5 bases each). Trimming shortened V by 8 bases and J by 4 bases, and 13 bases separated the two germline ends. CDR1 is SGHTA and CDR2 is FQGNSA in the germline V gene. The length of the CDR3 is 13 residues. In nucleotides, the CDR3 is TGTGCCAGCGGGGGAAATAGGGCAGATACGCAGTATTTT. Amino acids: CASGGNRADTQYF.

To note about this clonotype: At one end, the junction sequence differs from germline, possibly due to a read error. The DNA for the CDR3 is TGTGCCACCAGCGGAGATCTTAAGGCGGGCTACACCTTC. It yields the protein CATSGDLKAGYTF. The rearrangement uses TRBV15 and TRBJ1-2, with no clear D. Germline values: CDR1 LNHNV, CDR2 YYDKDF (reference sequence). CDR3 length equals 13 residues.

The table lists this clonotype with many counts. The genes are TRBV5-1 and TRBJ2-7, with TRBD2 identical over 8 bases. Trimming took 5 bases from V and 2 from J; bases not matched to a gene: 6. This CDR3 contains 14 residues. The germline gives CDR1 SGHRS, CDR2 YFSETQ. CDR3 in amino acids: CASSREGQTYEQYF. CDR3 coding DNA: TGCGCCAGCAGTCGGGAGGGCCAAACCTACGAGCAGTACTTC.

The V call is TRBV7-3, the J call TRBJ2-3, with D perhaps assigned TRBD1 or TRBD2 (6 bases each). The CDR3 contains 15 residues. In germline, CDR1 is SGHTA, CDR2 FQGTGA. The V end lost 2 bases, the J end lost 2 bases, and 11 bases lay between the germline ends. In DNA, the CDR3 is TGTGCCAGCAGCTTAGACGGGGGCCCCACAGATACGCAGTATTTT. It is translated as CASSLDGGPTDTQYF.

This chain uses TRBV7-2 with TRBJ2-5, with D hard to call. There are 11 residues in the CDR3. V was trimmed by 0 bases and J by 4 bases, leaving 0 bases between them. CDR1 and CDR2 (germline): SGHTA, FQGNSA. The CDR3 DNA reads as TGTGCCAGCAGCTTAGCAGAGACCCAGTACTTC. Translating it yields CASSLAETQYF.

The chain links TRBV29-1 to TRBJ2-3; 8 bases are shared with TRBD2. Germline V lookup: CDR1 SQVTM, CDR2 ANQGSEA. The J segment lost 4 bases and the V segment lost 5 bases, leaving 5 bases of the junction unmatched. This CDR3 spans 13 amino acids. The CDR3 nucleotides read TGCAGCGTTAAGCGGGAGTATTCAGATACGCAGTATTTT. As protein: CSVKREYSDTQYF.

The CDR3 is CASSYGGAPFVAFF. CDR3 DNA: TGTGCCAGCAGTTACGGGGGGGCTCCTTTCGTAGCTTTCTTT. The V gene is TRBV6-5, the J gene TRBJ1-1; D might be TRBD1 (6 bases). The germline V gene encodes CDR1 MNHEY and CDR2 SVGAGI. This CDR3 comprises 14 residues. The V gene lost 2 bases and the J gene lost 10 bases, with 17 bases spanning the gap.

This clonotype was observed at least ten times. The chain carries TRBV29-1 and TRBJ1-6; a weak D match, TRBD1 (5 bases). CDR1 and CDR2 from the germline V gene are SQVTM and ANQGSEA. Deletions cut 7 bases from V and 7 bases from J, with 14 bases between. The CDR3 loop spans 13 amino acids. Here the CDR3 reads CSASRGGNSPLHF. The DNA of the CDR3 is TGCAGCGCTTCCCGTGGGGGAAATTCACCCCTCCACTTT.

This clonotype was observed a few times. The chain combines TRBV28 with TRBJ1-1; perhaps TRBD1 as D (6 bases). There are 17 residues in the CDR3. Germline values: CDR1 MDHEN, CDR2 SYDVKM. Between the trimmed V and J ends, which lost 7 bases and 2 bases, there was a span of 23 bases. This CDR3 is CASIGTKGGRTNTEAFF. The CDR3 DNA sequence: TGTGCCAGCATCGGGACCAAGGGGGGGAGGACTAACACTGAAGCTTTCTTT.

This clonotype was recorded a few times. V is TRBV6-1 and J is TRBJ2-5; D remains unclear. Germline V gives CDR1 MNHNS, CDR2 SASEGT. Deletions cut 2 bases from V and 4 bases from J, with 8 bases between. The length of the CDR3 is 13 residues. CDR3 sequence reads: CASSEPILETQYF. In nucleotides, the CDR3 is TGTGCCAGCAGTGAACCCATTCTAGAGACCCAGTACTTC.

The chain employs TRBV12-3 or TRBV12-4 and TRBJ2-2; 10 bases map to TRBD2. CDR3 length: 17 amino acids. The V gene end was trimmed by 2 bases and the J gene end by 4 bases; junction bases not matched to a gene: 7. In DNA form, the CDR3 reads TGTGCCAGCAGTTTAACGACGGGACTAGCGAGCACCGGGGAGCTGTTTTTT. Its protein product is CASSLTTGLASTGELFF.

This clonotype was seen a handful of times. The chain carries TRBV11-2 and TRBJ1-1; 9 bases fit TRBD1. The CDR3 runs to 13 residues. Unmatched junction bases numbered 6, after V lost 3 bases and J lost 10 bases. Germline V lookup: CDR1 SGHAT, CDR2 FQNNGV. CDR3: CASSLAGTGRAFF. The CDR3 DNA follows: TGTGCCAGCAGCTTGGCCGGGACAGGGAGAGCTTTCTTT.

This clonotype was detected only a few times. The germline gene is not matched at one end of the junction; a read error may be the cause. The CDR3 DNA follows: TGTGCCAGCAGCTTCTCGGGACGGAACATTGAAGCTTTCTTT. It specifies CASSFSGRNIEAFF. The genes are TRBV7-2 and TRBJ1-1; D is perhaps TRBD1 (5 bases). Germline V gives CDR1 SGHTA, CDR2 FQGNSA. The CDR3 extends over 14 amino acids.

This chain connects TRBV20-1 to TRBJ1-4; D is ambiguous. The germline V gene has CDR1 DFQATT and CDR2 SNEGSKA (reference sequence). V dropped 2 bases and J dropped 3 bases, with 10 bases sitting between them. The CDR3 is 14 residues long. CDR3 sequence reads: CSARSGRSNEKLFF. DNA for the CDR3: TGCAGTGCTAGATCCGGACGGTCTAATGAAAAACTGTTTTTT.

This clonotype was seen only a few times. The chain couples TRBV29-1 to TRBJ2-1; tentatively, D is TRBD1 or TRBD2 (7 bases each). CDR3 size: 14 residues. Germline CDR1 and CDR2: SQVTM and ANQGSEA. V was trimmed by 6 bases and J by 1 base, leaving 13 bases between them. CDR3 in amino acids: CSVGGGGSYNEQFF. The CDR3, as DNA: TGCAGCGTGGGAGGGGGCGGGTCCTACAATGAGCAGTTCTTC.

The table lists this clonotype with a few counts. The chain is built from TRBV20-1 and TRBJ1-2, with D tentatively TRBD1 (5 bases). Trimming removed 5 bases from V and 3 bases from J, with 13 bases in between. The CDR3 runs 13 residues. Per the germline V gene, CDR1 is DFQATT and CDR2 is SNEGSKA (reference sequence). For the CDR3, the DNA is TGCAGTGCTCCACGGGGGTTCGACTATGGCTACACCTTC. Translation: CSAPRGFDYGYTF.

Judged by abundance, this clonotype is medium-sized (0.01 to 0.1%). The V gene is TRBV29-1, the J gene TRBJ1-1; 10 nucleotides align to TRBD1. Germline CDR1 SQVTM, CDR2 ANQGSEA. V gave up 2 bases and J gave up 6 bases; unmatched junction bases: 9. The CDR3 extends over 15 amino acids. In DNA form, the CDR3 reads TGCAGCGTTGAATCCCGGGGACAGGGGACCCCTGAAGCTTTCTTT. Protein: CSVESRGQGTPEAFF.

The V call is TRBV9, the J call TRBJ2-7; D tentatively reads TRBD1 or TRBD2 (5 bases each). Trimming shortened V by 2 bases and J by 5 bases, and 17 bases separated the two germline ends. This CDR3 has 15 amino acids. The V gene's germline CDR1 is SGDLS and CDR2 YYNGEE. In DNA, the CDR3 is TGTGCCAGCAGCGTTGGGACGTCTGGCCTCGACGAGCAGTACTTC. It yields the protein CASSVGTSGLDEQYF. The complete variable domain, with remaining parts taken from reference TRBV9 and TRBJ2-7, reads DSGVTQTPKHLITATGQRVTLRCSPRSGDLSVYWYQQSLDQGLQFLIQYYNGEERAKGNILERFSAQQFPDLHSELNLSSLELGDSALYFCASSVGTSGLDEQYFGPGTRLTVT.

This clonotype was seen only a few times. The chain couples TRBV3-1 to TRBJ1-5; D remains unclear. V was shortened by 0 bases and J by 7 bases, with 7 bases between the two germline ends. This CDR3 has 13 residues. Germline CDR1 is LGHDT and CDR2 is YNNKEL (reference sequence). Here the CDR3 DNA reads TGTGCCAGCAGCCAAGAAAGGAAGCAGCCCCAGCATTTT. Amino acids: CASSQERKQPQHF.

The chain recombines TRBV7-3 with TRBJ2-2; the D is unclear. Per germline, CDR1 SGHTA and CDR2 FQGTGA. CDR3 length equals 14 residues. Deletions cut 4 bases from V and 5 bases from J, with 11 bases between. CDR3 sequence: CASSSPGRTGELFF. The DNA of the CDR3 is TGTGCCAGCAGCTCGCCTGGCCGTACCGGGGAGCTGTTTTTT.

Only a few counts were recorded for this clonotype. The chain employs TRBV3-1 and TRBJ2-3; TRBD2 matches 10 bases. The CDR3 length is 17 residues. The V segment lost 4 bases and the J segment 0 bases; nucleotides outside the gene matches: 7. Per germline, CDR1 LGHDT and CDR2 YNNKEL (reference sequence). The CDR3: CASSPWTSGPSTDTQYF. CDR3 nucleotides: TGTGCCAGCAGCCCTTGGACTAGCGGCCCTAGCACAGATACGCAGTATTTT.

V usage is TRBV12-3 or TRBV12-4 and J usage is TRBJ2-3, with a weak D call TRBD2 (7 bases). The CDR3 is 17 residues long. Trimming stripped 0 bases from V and 1 base from J, with 14 bases between. The CDR3 loop is CASSLARAGARTDTQYF. As DNA, the CDR3 is TGTGCCAGCAGTTTAGCCAGGGCGGGGGCCCGCACAGATACGCAGTATTTT.

This clonotype has ten or more counts. CDR3 in amino acids: CASSPDRPTREKLFF. In nucleotides, the CDR3 is TGTGCCAGCAGCCCAGACAGACCAACGCGAGAAAAACTGTTTTTT. The chain couples TRBV27 to TRBJ1-4, with D possibly TRBD1 on 5 matching bases. The CDR3 runs 15 residues. CDR1 and CDR2 (germline): MNHEY, SMNVEV (reference sequence). With 6 bases removed from V and 8 bases from J, the gap between germline ends came to 19 bases. The full variable domain, in which reference TRBV27 and TRBJ1-4 provide the parts outside the CDR3, is EAQVTQNPRYLITVTGKKLTVTCSQNMNHEYMSWYRQDPGLGLRQIYYSMNVEVTDKGDVPEGYKVSRKEKRNFPLILESPSPNQTSLYFCASSPDRPTREKLFFGSGTQLSVL.

As to this clonotype: Mismatch with germline at one junction end may stem from a read error. The chain combines TRBV7-9 with TRBJ1-5; TRBD1 matches at 9 bases. Germline V gene sequence: CDR1 SEHNR, CDR2 FQNEAQ (reference sequence). The CDR3 contains 15 residues. CDR3: CAGSNTGGLNQPQHF. Here the CDR3 DNA reads TGTGCCGGCAGCAACACAGGGGGCCTCAATCAGCCCCAGCATTTT. Full variable domain (outside the CDR3, taken from reference TRBV7-9 and TRBJ1-5): DTGVSQNPRHKITKRGQNVTFRCDPISEHNRLYWYRQTLGQGPEFLTYFQNEAQLEKSRLLSDRFSAERPKGSFSTLEIQRTEQGDSAMYLCAGSNTGGLNQPQHFGDGTRLSIL.

The chain is built from TRBV4-2 and TRBJ2-2, with TRBD2 matching 8 bases. The CDR3 covers 17 residues. V lost 2 bases, J lost 3 bases, and 8 bases stayed unmatched. Germline values: CDR1 LGHNA, CDR2 YNFKEQ. As DNA, the CDR3 is TGTGCCAGCAGCCAAACGCTCCGGGGGGGGGACACCGGGGAGCTGTTTTTT. This gives the protein CASSQTLRGGDTGELFF.

To note about this clonotype: One end of the junction varies from germline; a read error may be responsible. This sequence joins TRBV4-3 and TRBJ2-3; TRBD2 aligns across 9 bases. The germline V gene encodes CDR1 LGHNA and CDR2 YSLEER. This CDR3 has 15 residues. CDR3 residues: CAGSQDRLAEPRQYF. CDR3 coding DNA: TGCGCCGGCAGCCAAGATCGACTAGCGGAGCCCAGGCAGTATTTT.

This clonotype was observed many times. This chain uses TRBV18 with TRBJ1-3, with unresolved D. CDR1 and CDR2 (germline): KGHSH, LQKENI. The V end lost 2 bases, the J end lost 0 bases, and 5 bases lay between the germline ends. This CDR3 is built from 14 residues. The CDR3 loop is CASSPGSSGNTIYF. The CDR3 DNA is TGTGCCAGCTCACCAGGGAGCTCTGGAAACACCATATATTTT.

The chain combines TRBV6-5 with TRBJ1-2; TRBD1 matches 7 bases. Germline V gene data show CDR1 as MNHEY and CDR2 as SVGAGI. V gave up 7 bases and J gave up 5 bases; unmatched junction bases: 10. CDR3 length: 14 amino acids. CDR3 loop: CASTERQGRYGYTF. In nucleotides, the CDR3 is TGTGCCAGCACCGAAAGACAGGGAAGATATGGCTACACCTTC.

The chain combines TRBV7-8 with TRBJ2-4; D is unclear. This CDR3 has 14 residues. Per the germline V gene, CDR1 is SGHVS and CDR2 is FQNEAQ. Trimming stripped 5 bases from V and 1 base from J, with 9 bases between. The CDR3 is CASSPSRAKNIQYF. As DNA, the CDR3 is TGTGCCAGCAGCCCATCTCGGGCCAAAAACATTCAGTACTTC.

This clonotype was seen a handful of times. J is TRBJ2-7 and V is TRBV6-5; 7 bases align to TRBD1. The trim removed 6 bases at V and 2 bases at J, leaving 4 bases unmatched. This CDR3 comprises 13 residues. Germline loops: CDR1 MNHEY, CDR2 SVGAGI. The CDR3 is CASRRDSTYEQYF. CDR3 coding DNA: TGTGCCAGCAGAAGGGACAGTACCTACGAGCAGTACTTC.